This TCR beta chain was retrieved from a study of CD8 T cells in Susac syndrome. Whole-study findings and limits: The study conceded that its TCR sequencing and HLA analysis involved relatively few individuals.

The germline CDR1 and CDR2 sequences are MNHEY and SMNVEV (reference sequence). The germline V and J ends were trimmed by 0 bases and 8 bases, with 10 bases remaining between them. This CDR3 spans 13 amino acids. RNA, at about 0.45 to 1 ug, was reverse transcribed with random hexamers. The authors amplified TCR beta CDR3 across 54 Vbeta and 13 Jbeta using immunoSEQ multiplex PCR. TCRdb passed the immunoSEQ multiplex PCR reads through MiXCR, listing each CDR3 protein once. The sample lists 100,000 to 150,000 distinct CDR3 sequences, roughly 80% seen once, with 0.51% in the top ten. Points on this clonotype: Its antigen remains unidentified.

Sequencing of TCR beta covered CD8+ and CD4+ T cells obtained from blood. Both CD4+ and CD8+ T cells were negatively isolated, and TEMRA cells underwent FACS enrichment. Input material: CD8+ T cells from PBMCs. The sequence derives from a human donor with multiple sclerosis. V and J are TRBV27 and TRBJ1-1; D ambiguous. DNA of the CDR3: TGTGCCAGCAGTTTATCTCGCGGGAGAGAAGCTTTCTTT. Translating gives CASSLSRGREAFF.